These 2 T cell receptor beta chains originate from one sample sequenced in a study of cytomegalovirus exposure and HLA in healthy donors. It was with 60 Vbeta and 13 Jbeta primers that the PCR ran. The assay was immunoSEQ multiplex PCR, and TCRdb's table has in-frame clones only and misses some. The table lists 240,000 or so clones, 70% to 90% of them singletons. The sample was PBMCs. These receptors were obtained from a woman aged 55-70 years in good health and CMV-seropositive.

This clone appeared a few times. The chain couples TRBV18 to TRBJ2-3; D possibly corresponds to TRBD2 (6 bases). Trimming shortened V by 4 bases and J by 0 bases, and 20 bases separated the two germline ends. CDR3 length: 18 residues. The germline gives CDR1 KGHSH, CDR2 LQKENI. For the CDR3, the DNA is TGTGCCAGCTCACGAATACAAGGTTGGGGGAGGAGCACAGATACGCAGTATTTT. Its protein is CASSRIQGWGRSTDTQYF. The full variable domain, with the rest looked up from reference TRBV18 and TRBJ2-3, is NAGVMQNPRHLVRRRGQEARLRCSPMKGHSHVYWYRQLPEEGLKFMVYLQKENIIDESGMPKERFSAEFPKEGPSILRIQQVVRGDSAAYFCASSRIQGWGRSTDTQYFGPGTRLTVL.

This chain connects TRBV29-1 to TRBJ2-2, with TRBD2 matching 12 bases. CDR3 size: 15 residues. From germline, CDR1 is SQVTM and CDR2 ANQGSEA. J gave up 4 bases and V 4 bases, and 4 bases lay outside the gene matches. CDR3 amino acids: CSVGTSGTGTGELFF. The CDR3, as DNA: TGCAGCGTTGGGACTAGCGGGACCGGCACCGGGGAGCTGTTTTTT.